This T cell receptor beta chain was captured by sequencing in a study of T cell responses to AZD1222 COVID-19 vaccine. The table came from immunoSEQ multiplex PCR; TCRdb's copy has only in-frame clones and leaves some out. The data show over 75,000 clones, over 75% seen once. On this clone itself: What it recognizes is unknown.

Points from the study as a whole: Of spike-specific TCRs, nearly half reportedly target regions left unmutated in variants. Seropositive at baseline were only a handful of AZD1222 recipients.

V was pared by 1 base and J by 4 bases, with 3 bases of the junction left unmatched. This CDR3 spans 14 amino acids. The V gene's germline CDR1 is SGDLS and CDR2 YYNGEE. The chain couples TRBV9 to TRBJ2-5; 8 positions agree with TRBD1. Material: peripheral blood, obtained 28 days after the second AZD1222 dose. This clonotype was sampled from an adult who received the AZD1222 COVID-19 vaccine. CDR3 in amino acids: CASSVSGGGETQYF. CDR3 DNA: TGTGCCAGCAGCGTATCAGGGGGCGGAGAGACCCAGTACTTC.